The TCR beta chain under discussion was sequenced for a study of CD8+CD57+ T cells in acquired aplastic anemia. Study context: The study obtained an average of around 3.4 ug of DNA from sorted CD4+ and CD8+ cells. Findings and limits, study-wide: Researchers reported that CD8+ Simpson's diversity was not significantly different in patients versus controls.

Trimming shortened V by 3 bases and J by 4 bases, and 12 bases separated the two germline ends. This CDR3 is built from 14 residues. Germline CDR1 reads SNHLY; CDR2 reads FYNNEI. TCR beta VDJ combinations and CDR3 sequences were profiled from genomic DNA. One entry per CDR3 protein results from TCRdb running MiXCR on the reads. The table includes about 40,000 distinct CDR3 sequences, approximately 67% detected once. Remarks on this clonotype: The antigen remains unidentified.

Sequenced: sorted CD4+, CD8+, or CD8+CD57+ T cells (not recorded which) from PBMCs. This TCR derives from a human donor in good health, serving as a control. V and J are TRBV2 and TRBJ2-5; D uncertain. Written as DNA, the CDR3 is TGTGCCAGCAGTGAGTCTTGGGTGGGAGAGACCCAGTACTTC. It translates to CASSESWVGETQYF. The full variable domain, its missing parts supplied by reference TRBV2 and TRBJ2-5, is EPEVTQTPSHQVTQMGQEVILRCVPISNHLYFYWYRQILGQKVEFLVSFYNNEISEKSEIFDDQFSVERPDGSNFTLKIRSTKLEDSAMYFCASSESWVGETQYFGPGTRLLVL.